Presented here are 3 T cell receptor beta chains from one specimen sequenced in a study of blood T cell repertoires in COVID-19. Produced via immunoSEQ multiplex PCR; TCRdb's table is partial and in-frame only. The sample comprises some 140,000 clones, roughly 86% of which are singletons, and around 20% rests with the top ten. Sequences were obtained from peripheral blood. The receptors here all came from a woman aged 45-65 years who had recovered from COVID-19.

A single count supports this clone. The CDR3: CASSEYSDTQYF. The CDR3 nucleotides read TGTGCCAGCAGTGAATACTCAGATACGCAGTATTTT. The rearrangement uses TRBV6-1 and TRBJ2-3, with D unclear. From germline, CDR1 is MNHNS and CDR2 SASEGT. Trimming stripped 2 bases from V and 4 bases from J, with 4 bases between. The CDR3 length is 12 residues.

The rearrangement uses TRBV5-1 and TRBJ1-4, with TRBD1 as a possible D gene (5 bases). The length of the CDR3 is 13 residues. Trimming took off 4 bases at V and 6 bases at J, with 10 bases between the two ends. Looked up from germline, CDR1 is SGHRS and CDR2 is YFSETQ. The CDR3: CASSRDSDEKLFF. Written as DNA, the CDR3 is TGCGCCAGCAGCCGTGACAGTGATGAAAAACTGTTTTTT.

This chain joins TRBV30 and TRBJ2-1; 11 nucleotides match TRBD1. CDR1 is GTSNPN and CDR2 is SVGIG in the germline V gene (reference sequence). The CDR3 totals 13 residues. Trimming cost V 8 bases and J 8 bases; bases outside gene matches: 8. This chain's CDR3 is CAQTPGQGDEQFF. The CDR3 nucleotides are TGTGCCCAAACTCCGGGACAGGGGGATGAGCAGTTCTTC. The full variable domain, its missing parts supplied by reference TRBV30 and TRBJ2-1, is SQTIHQWPATLVQPVGSPLSLECTVEGTSNPNLYWYRQAAGRGLQLLFYSVGIGQISSEVPQNLSASRPQDRQFILSSKKLLLSDSGFYLCAQTPGQGDEQFFGPGTRLTVL.